The 3 T cell receptor beta chains below come from one sample, sequenced in a study of blood T cell repertoires in COVID-19 (dated by TCRdb to the early 2020s). Receptors were amplified or captured by the immunoSEQ multiplex PCR assay. TCRdb stores this immuneACCESS table with in-frame sequences only. Part of the clones is absent; in the studies checked, under half of the shortfall reflects unresolved V genes, and no reason is known for the rest. Recorded for this sample are roughly 180,000 clones; more than 75% of them occurred a single time. The ten largest account for roughly 5.4% of the sample. Sequencing was carried out using peripheral blood. These receptor sequences come from a woman between 45 and 65 years old with COVID-19, enrolled during active disease.

CDR3 in amino acids: CASSQESGGRGNGELFF. In nucleotides, the CDR3 is TGTGCCAGCAGCCAAGAAAGCGGGGGCCGAGGAAACGGGGAGCTGTTTTTT. J is TRBJ2-2 and V is TRBV4-2; 8 bases are shared with TRBD2. The CDR3 spans 17 residues. In germline, CDR1 is LGHNA, CDR2 YNFKEQ. Trimming cost V 0 bases and J 7 bases; bases outside gene matches: 10.

The chain uses TRBV6-5 and TRBJ1-2; D is unclear. The germline gives CDR1 MNHEY, CDR2 SVGAGI. Trimming took off 0 bases at V and 7 bases at J, with 9 bases between the two ends. The CDR3 runs 13 residues. CDR3 sequence (DNA): TGTGCCAGCAGTTACTCACGGCGGGCTGGCTACACCTTC. It is translated as CASSYSRRAGYTF.

The chain carries TRBV15 and TRBJ2-6; D perhaps matches TRBD1 (5 bases). Trimming removed 0 bases at V and 10 bases at J, with 22 bases between. The length of the CDR3 is 18 residues. Germline values: CDR1 LNHNV, CDR2 YYDKDF (reference sequence). The CDR3 spells CATSRDLPSTGFTNVLTF. The CDR3 bases are TGTGCCACCAGCAGAGATCTCCCTAGTACAGGTTTCACAAACGTCCTGACTTTC. Full variable domain (outside the CDR3, taken from reference TRBV15 and TRBJ2-6): DAMVIQNPRYQVTQFGKPVTLSCSQTLNHNVMYWYQQKSSQAPKLLFHYYDKDFNNEADTPDNFQSRRPNTSFCFLDIRSPGLGDTAMYLCATSRDLPSTGFTNVLTFGAGSRLTVL.